These T cell receptor beta chains were read from a single sample in a study of OX40 agonist ivuxolimab in advanced cancers. The assay was immunoSEQ multiplex PCR, and TCRdb's table has in-frame clones only and misses some. The sample consists of over 50,000 clones, about 92% of them appearing once. The sequenced sample was CD4+ or CD8+ T cells sorted from blood, obtained in a trial of the OX40 agonist ivuxolimab. Receptors were obtained from an adult with an advanced solid tumor such as melanoma, head and neck, liver or kidney cancer. CDR3s include the opening cysteine and the closing phenylalanine or tryptophan. Fields, in order: J gene, D gene, V gene, CDR3 protein, CDR3 DNA. The D gene is left open where the match is weak.

J gene: TRBJ2-3
D gene: -
V gene: TRBV6-5
CDR3 protein: CASTHGDTQYF
CDR3 DNA: TGTGCCAGCACCCACGGGGATACGCAGTATTTT

J gene: TRBJ2-1
D gene: -
V gene: TRBV27
CDR3 protein: CASSLTLVKVLVYNEQFF
CDR3 DNA: TGTGCCAGCAGTTTAACACTAGTAAAGGTCTTGGTATACAATGAGCAGTTCTTC

J gene: TRBJ2-2
D gene: TRBD1
V gene: TRBV9
CDR3 protein: CASSVARTGGPGELFF
CDR3 DNA: TGTGCCAGCAGCGTAGCTAGGACAGGGGGCCCCGGGGAGCTGTTTTTT

J gene: TRBJ1-6
D gene: -
V gene: TRBV7-9
CDR3 protein: CASSLDPQGPLHF
CDR3 DNA: TGTGCCAGCAGCTTAGACCCGCAGGGGCCCCTCCACTTT

J gene: TRBJ2-2
D gene: -
V gene: TRBV5-6
CDR3 protein: CASSLVAGTGELFF
CDR3 DNA: TGTGCCAGCAGCTTGGTGGCCGGGACCGGGGAGCTGTTTTTT

J gene: TRBJ1-2
D gene: TRBD1
V gene: TRBV19
CDR3 protein: CASNPGGNYGYTF
CDR3 DNA: TGTGCCAGTAACCCAGGGGGCAACTATGGCTACACCTTC

J gene: TRBJ2-1
D gene: TRBD2
V gene: TRBV29-1
CDR3 protein: CSVGTSGRVDEQFF
CDR3 DNA: TGCAGCGTTGGGACTAGCGGGAGAGTCGATGAGCAGTTCTTC

J gene: TRBJ2-7
D gene: -
V gene: TRBV4-2
CDR3 protein: CASSQVPSSYEQYF
CDR3 DNA: TGTGCCAGCAGCCAAGTTCCGAGCTCCTACGAGCAGTACTTC

J gene: TRBJ1-6
D gene: -
V gene: TRBV9
CDR3 protein: CASSSQNSPLHF
CDR3 DNA: TGTGCCAGCAGCTCTCAGAATTCACCCCTCCACTTT

J gene: TRBJ1-2
D gene: TRBD1
V gene: TRBV7-6
CDR3 protein: CASTPHLHQGGGYTF
CDR3 DNA: TGTGCCAGCACCCCTCATCTTCATCAGGGGGGTGGCTACACCTTC

J gene: TRBJ2-1
D gene: -
V gene: TRBV6-1
CDR3 protein: CASSGAEGVYNEQFF
CDR3 DNA: TGTGCCAGCAGTGGGGCCGAGGGGGTTTACAATGAGCAGTTCTTC

J gene: TRBJ2-7
D gene: TRBD2
V gene: TRBV27
CDR3 protein: CASGPSGNYEQYF
CDR3 DNA: TGTGCCAGCGGCCCTAGCGGTAACTACGAGCAGTACTTC

J gene: TRBJ2-7
D gene: TRBD2
V gene: TRBV15
CDR3 protein: CATSRVAGLDEQYF
CDR3 DNA: TGTGCCACCAGCAGAGTAGCGGGTTTAGACGAGCAGTACTTC

J gene: TRBJ1-5
D gene: TRBD1
V gene: TRBV5-6
CDR3 protein: CASSLGTGGRQPQHF
CDR3 DNA: TGTGCCAGCAGCTTGGGGACAGGGGGCAGGCAGCCCCAGCATTTT

J gene: TRBJ1-2
D gene: -
V gene: TRBV11-3
CDR3 protein: CASSLDGMRGYGYTF
CDR3 DNA: TGTGCCAGCAGCTTAGACGGGATGAGGGGATATGGCTACACCTTC

J gene: TRBJ2-7
D gene: -
V gene: TRBV19
CDR3 protein: CASSTDGYSYEQYF
CDR3 DNA: TGTGCCAGTAGTACTGACGGGTACTCCTACGAGCAGTACTTC

J gene: TRBJ1-4
D gene: TRBD1
V gene: TRBV5-5
CDR3 protein: CASSFPQGVDNEKLFF
CDR3 DNA: TGTGCCAGCAGCTTTCCCCAGGGGGTTGATAATGAAAAACTGTTTTTT

J gene: TRBJ1-1
D gene: -
V gene: TRBV4-1
CDR3 protein: CASSQEFPGSTEAFF
CDR3 DNA: TGCGCCAGCAGCCAAGAATTTCCAGGGAGCACTGAAGCTTTCTTT

J gene: TRBJ2-1
D gene: -
V gene: TRBV2
CDR3 protein: CASRGGGEQFF
CDR3 DNA: TGTGCCAGCAGGGGTGGGGGAGAGCAGTTCTTC

J gene: TRBJ1-2
D gene: -
V gene: TRBV6-5
CDR3 protein: CASSYRPGNYGYTF
CDR3 DNA: TGTGCCAGCAGTTACCGCCCAGGGAACTATGGCTACACCTTC

J gene: TRBJ2-7
D gene: -
V gene: TRBV19
CDR3 protein: CASSRRGGRYEQYF
CDR3 DNA: TGTGCCAGTAGTCGGAGAGGGGGTCGATACGAGCAGTACTTC

J gene: TRBJ1-6
D gene: -
V gene: TRBV27
CDR3 protein: CASRWTPNSPLHF
CDR3 DNA: TGTGCCAGCAGATGGACACCAAATTCACCCCTCCACTTT

J gene: TRBJ2-7
D gene: -
V gene: TRBV4-1
CDR3 protein: CASSQDAGSLGSYEQYF
CDR3 DNA: TGCGCCAGCAGCCAAGATGCCGGCAGCCTGGGGTCCTACGAGCAGTACTTC